These T cell receptor beta chains were read from a single sample in a study of OX40 agonist ivuxolimab in advanced cancers. Sequencing was performed with immunoSEQ multiplex PCR; in TCRdb, only in-frame clones are kept and a portion is missing. Of roughly 52,000 clones in the sample, roughly 86% were seen once. This material consisted of CD4+ or CD8+ T cells sorted from blood, taken in a trial of the OX40 agonist ivuxolimab. These receptors were collected from an adult with an advanced solid tumor such as melanoma, head and neck, liver or kidney cancer. CDR3s include the opening cysteine and the closing phenylalanine or tryptophan. A D gene is named only where the DNA matches it firmly. Clone size is shown for a subset of rows, as once, few, many or a class of expanded clone.

abundance: once; v_gene: TRBV5-4; d_gene: -; j_gene: TRBJ1-4; len: 16; CDR3aa: CASSLALGGAGEKLFF; CDR3nt: TGTGCCAGCAGCTTGGCCCTTGGCGGAGCGGGTGAAAAACTGTTTTTT
abundance: few; v_gene: TRBV30; d_gene: -; j_gene: TRBJ1-5; len: 13; CDR3aa: CAWSAGYGQPQHF; CDR3nt: TGTGCCTGGAGTGCGGGGTACGGTCAGCCCCAGCATTTT
abundance: -; v_gene: TRBV19; d_gene: -; j_gene: TRBJ2-4; len: 12; CDR3aa: CASSMVLSIQYF; CDR3nt: TGTGCCAGTAGTATGGTCCTGAGCATTCAGTACTTC
abundance: once; v_gene: TRBV5-1; d_gene: TRBD1; j_gene: TRBJ2-3; len: 17; CDR3aa: CASSLMIGTGGTDTQYF; CDR3nt: TGCGCCAGCAGCTTGATGATAGGGACAGGGGGTACAGATACGCAGTATTTT
abundance: -; v_gene: TRBV28; d_gene: TRBD1; j_gene: TRBJ1-4; len: 16; CDR3aa: CASRMNPGQSNEKLFF; CDR3nt: TGTGCCAGCAGAATGAACCCGGGACAGAGTAATGAAAAACTGTTTTTT
abundance: -; v_gene: TRBV7-9; d_gene: -; j_gene: TRBJ1-1; len: 12; CDR3aa: CASSYGGGEAFF; CDR3nt: TGTGCCAGCAGCTACGGGGGAGGTGAAGCTTTCTTT
abundance: -; v_gene: TRBV23-1; d_gene: TRBD1; j_gene: TRBJ2-7; len: 15; CDR3aa: CASSPDRDRDYEQYF; CDR3nt: TGCGCCAGCAGTCCCGACCGGGACAGGGACTACGAGCAGTACTTC
abundance: few; v_gene: TRBV18; d_gene: -; j_gene: TRBJ1-5; len: 13; CDR3aa: CASSPVSNQPQHF; CDR3nt: TGTGCCAGCTCACCAGTAAGCAATCAGCCCCAGCATTTT
abundance: -; v_gene: TRBV27; d_gene: TRBD1; j_gene: TRBJ2-2; len: 15; CDR3aa: CASSFRTGGDGELFF; CDR3nt: TGTGCCAGCAGTTTCCGGACAGGGGGGGACGGGGAGCTGTTTTTT
abundance: -; v_gene: TRBV19; d_gene: -; j_gene: TRBJ1-1; len: 13; CDR3aa: CASIGDTYTEAFF; CDR3nt: TGTGCCAGTATTGGGGACACCTACACTGAAGCTTTCTTT
abundance: -; v_gene: TRBV28; d_gene: TRBD1; j_gene: TRBJ1-1; len: 14; CDR3aa: CASNPRTGVTEAFF; CDR3nt: TGTGCCAGCAATCCCAGGACAGGGGTGACTGAAGCTTTCTTT
abundance: -; v_gene: TRBV7-6; d_gene: -; j_gene: TRBJ1-1; len: 15; CDR3aa: CASSLGSRMNTEAFF; CDR3nt: TGTGCCAGCAGCTTAGGATCCAGGATGAACACTGAAGCTTTCTTT
abundance: once; v_gene: TRBV27; d_gene: TRBD1; j_gene: TRBJ1-1; len: 14; CDR3aa: CASRTGTENTEAFF; CDR3nt: TGTGCCAGCAGAACCGGGACAGAGAACACTGAAGCTTTCTTT
abundance: once; v_gene: TRBV21-1; d_gene: -; j_gene: TRBJ2-5; len: 20; CDR3aa: CASFPTGHRGGLGLKETQYF; CDR3nt: TGTGCCAGCTTTCCCACCGGACATCGGGGGGGGCTGGGATTAAAAGAGACCCAGTACTTC
abundance: -; v_gene: TRBV6-5; d_gene: TRBD2; j_gene: TRBJ2-7; len: 15; CDR3aa: CASSILGGRNDEQYF; CDR3nt: TGTGCCAGCAGTATTCTCGGCGGGAGGAACGACGAGCAGTACTTC
abundance: -; v_gene: TRBV2; d_gene: -; j_gene: TRBJ2-7; len: 14; CDR3aa: CASIEGSYSYEQYF; CDR3nt: TGTGCCAGCATAGAGGGCAGCTACTCCTACGAGCAGTACTTC
abundance: once; v_gene: TRBV19; d_gene: TRBD1; j_gene: TRBJ1-2; len: 15; CDR3aa: CASRIFPGQDYGYTF; CDR3nt: TGTGCCAGTAGGATCTTTCCGGGACAGGACTATGGCTACACCTTC
abundance: -; v_gene: TRBV12-5; d_gene: -; j_gene: TRBJ1-2; len: 15; CDR3aa: CASGLAGKSNYGYTF; CDR3nt: TGTGCTAGTGGTTTGGCGGGTAAGTCTAACTATGGCTACACCTTC
abundance: -; v_gene: TRBV19; d_gene: TRBD1; j_gene: TRBJ1-1; len: 15; CDR3aa: CASWTGGLEWTEAFF; CDR3nt: TGTGCCAGTTGGACAGGTGGTCTAGAATGGACTGAAGCTTTCTTT
abundance: once; v_gene: TRBV4-2; d_gene: -; j_gene: TRBJ2-2; len: 13; CDR3aa: CASRDRGAGELFF; CDR3nt: TGTGCCAGCAGGGACCGAGGGGCCGGGGAGCTGTTTTTT
abundance: -; v_gene: TRBV9; d_gene: TRBD2; j_gene: TRBJ2-7; len: 17; CDR3aa: CASSVGTSGVNSYEQYF; CDR3nt: TGTGCCAGCAGCGTGGGGACTAGCGGGGTGAACTCCTACGAGCAGTACTTC
abundance: -; v_gene: TRBV5-4; d_gene: TRBD1; j_gene: TRBJ1-1; len: 15; CDR3aa: CASSPMGQGAAEAFF; CDR3nt: TGTGCCAGCAGCCCAATGGGACAGGGGGCGGCTGAAGCTTTCTTT
abundance: -; v_gene: TRBV6-1; d_gene: -; j_gene: TRBJ2-3; len: 16; CDR3aa: CASSGAAGSPTDTQYF; CDR3nt: TGTGCCAGCAGTGGCGCGGCAGGCTCCCCAACAGATACGCAGTATTTT
abundance: -; v_gene: TRBV6-5; d_gene: -; j_gene: TRBJ1-5; len: 15; CDR3aa: CASSYGGVGNQPQHF; CDR3nt: TGTGCCAGCAGTTACGGTGGGGTCGGAAATCAGCCCCAGCATTTT
abundance: -; v_gene: TRBV4-1; d_gene: TRBD1; j_gene: TRBJ1-1; len: 14; CDR3aa: CASSHLDRDTEAFF; CDR3nt: TGCGCCAGCAGCCATCTTGACAGGGATACTGAAGCTTTCTTT
abundance: -; v_gene: TRBV5-4; d_gene: -; j_gene: TRBJ1-2; len: 14; CDR3aa: CASSFWVAGRGYTF; CDR3nt: TGTGCCAGCAGCTTCTGGGTAGCAGGAAGAGGCTACACCTTC
abundance: -; v_gene: TRBV29-1; d_gene: -; j_gene: TRBJ2-5; len: 13; CDR3aa: CSAIRTGTETQYF; CDR3nt: TGCAGCGCCATTCGAACAGGGACCGAGACCCAGTACTTC
abundance: -; v_gene: TRBV28; d_gene: -; j_gene: TRBJ1-4; len: 14; CDR3aa: CASSGTGTLKKLFF; CDR3nt: TGTGCCAGCAGTGGCACCGGCACGTTGAAAAAACTGTTTTTT
abundance: few; v_gene: TRBV11-2; d_gene: TRBD2; j_gene: TRBJ2-1; len: 16; CDR3aa: CASSFGLAGGSNEQFF; CDR3nt: TGTGCCAGCAGCTTCGGACTAGCGGGAGGGAGCAATGAGCAGTTCTTC
abundance: once; v_gene: TRBV9; d_gene: TRBD1; j_gene: TRBJ2-7; len: 14; CDR3aa: CASSLRDRGGEQYF; CDR3nt: TGTGCCAGCAGCCTCCGGGACAGGGGCGGCGAGCAGTACTTC
abundance: -; v_gene: TRBV5-1; d_gene: -; j_gene: TRBJ1-2; len: 18; CDR3aa: CASSLGPSEVGVGYGYTF; CDR3nt: TGCGCCAGCAGCTTGGGGCCCTCTGAGGTCGGGGTCGGCTATGGCTACACCTTC
abundance: -; v_gene: TRBV10-2; d_gene: -; j_gene: TRBJ1-4; len: 14; CDR3aa: CASSSGMDGEKLFF; CDR3nt: TGCGCCAGCAGTTCAGGGATGGATGGTGAAAAACTGTTTTTT
abundance: -; v_gene: TRBV5-1; d_gene: -; j_gene: TRBJ2-7; len: 13; CDR3aa: CASSLTLGTEQYF; CDR3nt: TGCGCCAGCAGCTTGACTTTAGGGACCGAGCAGTACTTC
abundance: -; v_gene: TRBV4-1; d_gene: -; j_gene: TRBJ2-3; len: 15; CDR3aa: CASSQVGTSTDTQYF; CDR3nt: TGCGCCAGCAGCCAAGTAGGGACCAGCACAGATACGCAGTATTTT
abundance: -; v_gene: TRBV5-6; d_gene: -; j_gene: TRBJ1-1; len: 16; CDR3aa: CASSRGDGALNTEAFF; CDR3nt: TGTGCCAGCAGCCGAGGGGACGGAGCCCTGAACACTGAAGCTTTCTTT
abundance: -; v_gene: TRBV11-3; d_gene: -; j_gene: TRBJ1-1; len: 15; CDR3aa: CASSPSGEGDTEAFF; CDR3nt: TGTGCCAGCAGCCCGAGCGGGGAGGGGGATACTGAAGCTTTCTTT
abundance: medium-sized; v_gene: TRBV10-1; d_gene: -; j_gene: TRBJ2-7; len: 15; CDR3aa: CASRLPEGRQDEQYF; CDR3nt: TGCGCCAGCAGACTTCCCGAAGGCCGCCAGGACGAGCAGTACTTC
abundance: -; v_gene: TRBV6-5; d_gene: TRBD1; j_gene: TRBJ2-7; len: 14; CDR3aa: CASSRPGQPYEQYF; CDR3nt: TGTGCCAGCAGCCGACCGGGACAGCCCTACGAGCAGTACTTC
abundance: -; v_gene: TRBV11-2; d_gene: TRBD1; j_gene: TRBJ2-1; len: 14; CDR3aa: CASRQGNAYNEQFF; CDR3nt: TGTGCCTCAAGACAGGGGAATGCGTACAATGAGCAGTTCTTC
abundance: -; v_gene: TRBV30; d_gene: -; j_gene: TRBJ1-4; len: 14; CDR3aa: CAWSVRGSNEKLFF; CDR3nt: TGTGCCTGGAGTGTAAGGGGATCGAATGAAAAACTGTTTTTT